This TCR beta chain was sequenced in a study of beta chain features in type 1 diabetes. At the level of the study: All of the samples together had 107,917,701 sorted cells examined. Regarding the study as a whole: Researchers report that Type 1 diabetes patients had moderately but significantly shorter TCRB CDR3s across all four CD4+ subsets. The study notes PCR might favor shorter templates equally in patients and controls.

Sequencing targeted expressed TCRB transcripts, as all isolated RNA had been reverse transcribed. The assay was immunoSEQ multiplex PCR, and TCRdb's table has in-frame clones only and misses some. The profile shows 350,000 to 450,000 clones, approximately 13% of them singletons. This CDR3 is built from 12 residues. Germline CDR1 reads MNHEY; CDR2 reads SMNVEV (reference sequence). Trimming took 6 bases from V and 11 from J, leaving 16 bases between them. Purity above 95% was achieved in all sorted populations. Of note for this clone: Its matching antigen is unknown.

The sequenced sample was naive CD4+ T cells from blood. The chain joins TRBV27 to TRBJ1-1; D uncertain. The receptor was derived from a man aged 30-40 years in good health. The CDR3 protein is CASSIGPGRAFF. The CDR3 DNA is TGTGCCAGCAGCATAGGGCCCGGGCGGGCTTTCTTT.